This T cell receptor (beta chain) is drawn from a study of early T cells in non-severe SARS-CoV-2 infection. The CDR3 contains 18 residues. J was trimmed by 4 bases and V by 6 bases; bases with no gene match: 18. Germline-derived CDR1 and CDR2 are MNHEY and SVGAGI. This clonotype was detected ten times or more. From the 5' RACE reads, TCRdb called clonotypes with MiXCR, one entry per CDR3 protein. The sample carries some 54,000 distinct CDR3 sequences, 10% recorded once. The origin of this receptor is an adult who was a healthcare worker with PCR-confirmed SARS-CoV-2 infection or an uninfected control (not recorded which). Sequenced input: whole blood. The chain recombines TRBV6-5 with TRBJ2-1, with 7 bases identical to TRBD1. The CDR3 DNA reads TGTGCCAGCAGACGCGCCTTGACAGGGAAAGTAGGGTACAATGAGCAGTTCTTC. Protein product: CASRRALTGKVGYNEQFF.